This T cell receptor beta chain was profiled in a study of graft-versus-host responses after intestinal transplantation. Whole-study findings and limits: Patients who carried graft-donor T cell macrochimerism also had high graft-versus-host to host-versus-graft clonal ratios in their allografts.

Sequencing used immunoSEQ multiplex PCR; TCRdb keeps in-frame clones, though not all of them. Among over 100,000 clones listed, more than 85% were seen once. Trimming took 1 base from V and 2 from J, leaving 10 bases between them. The CDR3 is 14 amino acids. Germline loops: CDR1 SGHNT, CDR2 YYREEE (reference sequence). This clone was counted once. Its antigen remains unknown. The sequencing used unstimulated CD8+ T cells sorted from spleen or lymph node cells, collected before transplant. The chain links TRBV5-4 to TRBJ2-7; no firm D call. This clonotype originated in a human donor who was the organ donor for an intestinal transplant. CDR3 sequence: CASSLNLTPYEQYF. DNA of the CDR3: TGTGCCAGCAGCTTGAATCTCACCCCCTACGAGCAGTACTTC.